This T cell receptor (beta chain) was profiled in a study of T cell clonality in common variable immunodeficiency. Clones were read by immunoSEQ multiplex PCR, and TCRdb kept only the in-frame ones, dropping some. Recorded here are more than 30,000 clones, with no singletons, and the ten leading clones hold around 7%. Overall study findings and caveats: Repertoire-complication correlations in CVID were limited by patient heterogeneity. Reportedly, TCR beta sequences from common variable immunodeficiency showed fewer deletions and N-nucleotide insertions.

CDR1 is SGHTA and CDR2 is FQGNSA in the germline V gene. The CDR3 spans 15 residues. V gave up 8 bases and J gave up 0 bases; unmatched junction bases: 7. This clone was detected ten times or more. Its cognate antigen is unknown. The missing CDR3 end, 3 residues past where the read stops, is filled in from the germline J gene. The TCR comes from a human donor with common variable immunodeficiency. The chain recombines TRBV7-2 with TRBJ1-5; 7 bases align to TRBD1. The sequencing input was peripheral blood mononuclear cells. Partial CDR3 DNA: TGTGCCAGCCGCAGGGGGGCGGGTAGCAATCAGCCC. Translation: CASRRGAGSNQP. The CDR3 in its entirety is CASRRGAGSNQPQHF.